The 5 T cell receptor beta chains below were found in one sample sequenced in a study of blood T cell repertoires in COVID-19. Produced via immunoSEQ multiplex PCR; TCRdb's table is partial and in-frame only. The sample holds about 300,000 clones, 85% seen once. The sequencing input was PBMCs or T cells enriched from blood (not recorded which). All receptors derive from a woman in her fifties or sixties who had recovered from COVID-19.

The chain is built from TRBV4-3 and TRBJ2-1; 7 bases are a match to TRBD2. V lost 0 bases, J lost 4 bases, and 6 bases stayed unmatched. Germline V gene sequence: CDR1 LGHNA, CDR2 YSLEER. The CDR3 extends over 16 amino acids. The CDR3 DNA reads as TGCGCCAGCAGCCAAGAATTCGGAGCGGGGTACAATGAGCAGTTCTTC. Translating gives CASSQEFGAGYNEQFF.

This chain connects TRBV6-2 or TRBV6-3 to TRBJ2-1; the match to TRBD2 covers 13 bases. The CDR3 length is 14 residues. CDR1 MNHEY and CDR2 SVGEGT come from the germline V gene. V dropped 5 bases and J dropped 8; count of bases not matched to a gene: 3. The CDR3 DNA reads TGTGCCAGCAGTCAAACTAGCGGGGGGGATGAGCAGTTCTTC. It is translated as CASSQTSGGDEQFF.

The chain has TRBV7-3 and TRBJ1-2; 7 bases fit TRBD1. Germline lookup yields CDR1 SGHTA and CDR2 FQGTGA. J gave up 9 bases and V 2 bases, and 6 bases lay outside the gene matches. The CDR3 has 13 residues. CDR3 bases: TGTGCCAGCAGCTTAGACAGGGAGAGTAGCTACACCTTC. Translating it yields CASSLDRESSYTF.

This chain links TRBV10-2 with TRBJ1-1; D is possibly TRBD1 (6 bases). There are 14 residues in the CDR3. Trimming removed 4 bases from V and 4 bases from J, with 13 bases in between. CDR1 is WSHSY and CDR2 is SAAADI in the germline V gene. The CDR3 DNA reads as TGCGCCAGCAGTGTGGGCAGGGGAAGCACTGAAGCTTTCTTT. Its protein product is CASSVGRGSTEAFF.

This chain links TRBV19 with TRBJ2-3; 9 bases are shared with TRBD2. V dropped 7 bases and J dropped 4; count of bases not matched to a gene: 3. This CDR3 has 13 amino acids. From germline, CDR1 is LNHDA and CDR2 SQIVND (reference sequence). CDR3 region: CASTQRGADTQYF. CDR3 in DNA: TGTGCCAGTACACAGCGGGGGGCAGATACGCAGTATTTT.